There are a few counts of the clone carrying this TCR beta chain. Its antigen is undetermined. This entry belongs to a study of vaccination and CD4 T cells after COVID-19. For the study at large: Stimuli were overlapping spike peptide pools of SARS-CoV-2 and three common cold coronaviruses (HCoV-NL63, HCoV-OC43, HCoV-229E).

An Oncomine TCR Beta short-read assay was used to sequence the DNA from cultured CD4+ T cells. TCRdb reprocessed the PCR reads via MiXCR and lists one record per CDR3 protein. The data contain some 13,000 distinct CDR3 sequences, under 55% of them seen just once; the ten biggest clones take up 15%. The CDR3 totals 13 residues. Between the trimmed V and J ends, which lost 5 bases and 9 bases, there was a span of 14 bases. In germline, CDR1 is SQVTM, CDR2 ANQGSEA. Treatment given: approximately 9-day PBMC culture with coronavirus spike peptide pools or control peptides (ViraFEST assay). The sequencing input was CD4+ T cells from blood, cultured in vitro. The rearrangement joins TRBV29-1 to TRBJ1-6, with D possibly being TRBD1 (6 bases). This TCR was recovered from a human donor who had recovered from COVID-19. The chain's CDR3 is CSVPGGAGSPLHF. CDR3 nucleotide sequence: TGCAGCGTTCCGGGGGGCGCTGGTTCACCCCTCCACTTT.